A single sample is the source of the 30 T cell receptor beta chains below, sequenced in a study of shared clonotypes between healthy human individuals. CD8 cells classed as naive were CD45RO-negative and positively selected for CCR7, excluding terminally differentiated effector memory CD45RA+ cells. TCRdb's table, derived via immunoSEQ multiplex PCR, lists solely in-frame clones and lacks some. The data show 2 million to 2.5 million clones, about 95% seen once. The sequenced material came from naive CD8+ T cells sorted from blood. All receptors come from a man aged 18 to 35 in good health.

The V gene is TRBV5-1, the J gene TRBJ2-7, with 9 bases fitting TRBD1. The CDR3 covers 12 residues. Germline CDR1 reads SGHRS; CDR2 reads YFSETQ. Trimming cost V 4 bases and J 5 bases; bases outside gene matches: 1. CDR3 region: CASSGDRDEQYF. The CDR3 DNA follows: TGCGCCAGCAGCGGGGACAGGGACGAGCAGTACTTC.

This rearrangement joins TRBV23-1 to TRBJ1-2, with TRBD1 identical over 7 bases. TRBV23-1 counts as an open reading frame of uncertain function. The CDR3 runs to 15 residues. After removal of 6 bases from V and 4 bases from J, the junction contained 11 bases not matched to a gene. The CDR3 nucleotides are TGCGCCAGCAGCCAACGGGCAGGGGGGGTCTATGGCTACACCTTC. This sequence encodes CASSQRAGGVYGYTF.

The rearrangement joins TRBV7-9 to TRBJ2-5; D not certain. Trimming pared 3 bases from V and 5 bases from J, leaving 13 bases between. CDR3 length equals 14 residues. Looked up from germline, CDR1 is SEHNR and CDR2 is FQNEAQ (reference sequence). CDR3 sequence reads: CASSFSYSEETQYF. The CDR3 DNA reads TGTGCCAGCAGCTTTAGTTACAGTGAGGAGACCCAGTACTTC.

This chain connects TRBV28 to TRBJ2-3; possibly TRBD1 for D (7 bases). The ends were cut back, 8 bases at V and 4 bases at J, with 16 bases in the middle. The CDR3 is made up of 14 amino acids. Germline lookup yields CDR1 MDHEN and CDR2 SYDVKM. This CDR3 is CASSNRGGADTQYF. The DNA of the CDR3 is TGTGCCAGCTCAAACAGGGGCGGGGCAGATACGCAGTATTTT.

This clone occurred once. CDR3 residues: CASNTRASQPQHF. DNA of the CDR3: TGTGCCAGCAATACCCGGGCCAGCCAGCCCCAGCATTTT. This rearrangement joins TRBV28 to TRBJ1-5; no reliable D call. V was trimmed by 7 bases and J by 7 bases, leaving 14 bases between them. The CDR3 sequence is 13 residues long. Per germline, CDR1 MDHEN and CDR2 SYDVKM.

Note on this clone: Additional DNA sequences in this sample encode the identical CDR3. V gene TRBV4-3 combines with J gene TRBJ2-7; 7 bases line up with TRBD2. Germline V gene sequence: CDR1 LGHNA, CDR2 YSLEER. This CDR3 contains 15 residues. J gave up 2 bases and V 0 bases, and 4 bases lay outside the gene matches. CDR3 nucleotides: TGCGCCAGCAGCCAAGATCGGGGGGTTACCTACGAGCAGTACTTC. Its protein is CASSQDRGVTYEQYF.

The chain links TRBV7-6 to TRBJ2-7, with TRBD2 matching 8 bases. Trimming at V came to 0 bases and at J to 3 bases, leaving 1 base not matched to a gene. CDR1 SGHVS and CDR2 FNYEAQ come from the germline V gene. This CDR3 region has 14 residues. CDR3 sequence (DNA): TGTGCCAGCAGCTTAGCTGGGACTAGCTACGAGCAGTACTTC. The encoded protein is CASSLAGTSYEQYF.

The genes are TRBV6-5 and TRBJ1-2, with D tentatively TRBD1 (5 bases). Germline CDR1 reads MNHEY; CDR2 reads SVGAGI. Trimming shortened V by 0 bases and J by 8 bases, and 10 bases separated the two germline ends. The CDR3 is 13 residues long. The CDR3 here is CASSYSRAEGYTF. CDR3 bases: TGTGCCAGCAGTTACTCCAGGGCTGAGGGCTACACCTTC.

As to this clone: The sample holds other DNA sequences that translate to the same CDR3. In DNA, the CDR3 is TGTGCCAGCAGCTTAGCGGGGACAGGCTCCTACGAGCAGTACTTC. Its protein is CASSLAGTGSYEQYF. The chain is built from TRBV7-8 and TRBJ2-7; 8 nucleotides agree with TRBD1. Germline values: CDR1 SGHVS, CDR2 FQNEAQ. This CDR3 spans 15 amino acids. Unmatched junction bases numbered 1, after V lost 0 bases and J lost 0 bases. The complete variable domain, with remaining parts taken from reference TRBV7-8 and TRBJ2-7, reads GAGVSQSPRYKVAKRGQDVALRCDPISGHVSLFWYQQALGQGPEFLTYFQNEAQLDKSGLPSDRFFAERPEGSVSTLKIQRTQQEDSAVYLCASSLAGTGSYEQYFGPGTRLTVT.

As concerns this clone: Other DNA variants within this sample encode the same CDR3. The J gene is TRBJ2-7, the V gene TRBV7-9, with D possibly being TRBD2 (5 bases). This CDR3 is 14 amino acids long. The ends were cut back, 2 bases at V and 0 bases at J, with 8 bases in the middle. Germline V gene data show CDR1 as SEHNR and CDR2 as FQNEAQ (reference sequence). CDR3 protein: CASSLPGSSYEQYF. CDR3 nucleotide sequence: TGTGCCAGCAGCTTACCGGGGAGCTCCTACGAGCAGTACTTC.

On this clone: Additional DNA sequences in this sample encode the identical CDR3. The gene calls are TRBV27 and TRBJ1-4; D might be TRBD1 (6 bases). In germline, CDR1 is MNHEY, CDR2 SMNVEV (reference sequence). V lost 2 bases, J lost 2 bases, and 9 bases lay in between. The CDR3 totals 15 residues. CDR3 sequence reads: CASSLRGTTNEKLFF. The CDR3 coding sequence is TGTGCCAGCAGTTTAAGGGGGACTACTAATGAAAAACTGTTTTTT.

This clone came up once. The gene calls are TRBV6-1 and TRBJ2-1; D is unclear. Germline CDR1 MNHNS, CDR2 SASEGT. V was pared by 5 bases and J by 0 bases, with 11 bases between. The CDR3 spans 15 residues. The CDR3 DNA is TGTGCCAGCAGTCATAGCAGAAGCTCCTACAATGAGCAGTTCTTC. This gives the protein CASSHSRSSYNEQFF.

The rearrangement links TRBV30 to TRBJ1-2, with TRBD1 matching over 8 bases. V lost 5 bases, J lost 3 bases, and 5 bases stayed unmatched. In germline, CDR1 is GTSNPN, CDR2 SVGIG (reference sequence). The length of the CDR3 is 13 residues. The CDR3 region is CAWGQGDYYGYTF. The CDR3 bases are TGTGCCTGGGGACAGGGTGATTACTATGGCTACACCTTC.

The chain combines TRBV28 with TRBJ2-3; D might be TRBD1 (6 bases). This CDR3 is 16 amino acids long. Germline CDR1 and CDR2: MDHEN and SYDVKM. The V end lost 5 bases, the J end lost 2 bases, and 17 bases lay between the germline ends. The DNA for the CDR3 is TGTGCCAGCAGTCCCTCAACAGGGCTACTCACAGATACGCAGTATTTT. The encoded protein is CASSPSTGLLTDTQYF. The variable domain in full, completed from reference TRBV28 and TRBJ2-3, reads DVKVTQSSRYLVKRTGEKVFLECVQDMDHENMFWYRQDPGLGLRLIYFSYDVKMKEKGDIPEGYSVSREKKERFSLILESASTNQTSMYLCASSPSTGLLTDTQYFGPGTRLTVL.

This chain links TRBV9 with TRBJ2-1; 7 bases are shared with TRBD1. The CDR3 has 16 residues. With V trimmed by 0 bases and J by 6 bases, 9 bases remained unmatched. The germline V gene has CDR1 SGDLS and CDR2 YYNGEE. CDR3 nucleotides: TGTGCCAGCAGCGTAGGGGTCAGGGGGATTCTCAATGAGCAGTTCTTC. It encodes CASSVGVRGILNEQFF.

The chain joins TRBV6-5 to TRBJ2-7, with a tentative D call TRBD2 (5 bases). This CDR3 has 14 amino acids. The V end was cut by 0 bases, the J end by 3 bases, with 9 bases between. Germline V gene lookup returns CDR1 MNHEY and CDR2 SVGAGI. The CDR3 is CASSYSAGLYEQYF. Here the CDR3 DNA reads TGTGCCAGCAGTTACTCCGCGGGCCTCTACGAGCAGTACTTC.

V gene TRBV7-9 combines with J gene TRBJ2-7; 9 positions match TRBD1. J was trimmed by 4 bases and V by 4 bases; bases with no gene match: 14. The germline V gene encodes CDR1 SEHNR and CDR2 FQNEAQ (reference sequence). The CDR3 runs 17 residues. CDR3 sequence (DNA): TGTGCCAGCAGCTCCCTCCCGGGACAGGGAATTACTTACGAGCAGTACTTC. It codes for CASSSLPGQGITYEQYF.

The CDR3 DNA reads TGCAGTGCTGGACAGGCTGGCTACACCTTC. Translating gives CSAGQAGYTF. This chain connects TRBV20-1 to TRBJ1-2; 7 nucleotides align to TRBD1. From germline, CDR1 is DFQATT and CDR2 SNEGSKA (reference sequence). The CDR3 has 10 amino acids. The ends lost 5 bases at V and 7 bases at J; junction bases unmatched: 1.

The rearrangement links TRBV10-3 to TRBJ1-5, with D unresolved. V lost 0 bases and J lost 0, with 12 bases in between. CDR1 and CDR2 (germline): ENHRY, SYGVKD. The CDR3 sequence is 17 residues long. The CDR3 sequence is CAISESGSSYSNQPQHF. CDR3 sequence (DNA): TGTGCCATCAGTGAGTCGGGAAGCAGTTATAGCAATCAGCCCCAGCATTTT.

This clone was seen a single time. This chain connects TRBV27 to TRBJ2-2, with TRBD1 matching 9 bases. Germline-derived CDR1 and CDR2 are MNHEY and SMNVEV (reference sequence). Trimming took 1 base from V and 2 from J; bases not matched to a gene: 2. The CDR3 consists of 16 residues. CDR3 sequence (DNA): TGTGCCAGCAGTTTATACAGGGGGCCCAACACCGGGGAGCTGTTTTTT. Translating it yields CASSLYRGPNTGELFF.

This sequence joins TRBV30 and TRBJ2-1; D is unclear. Germline V gene sequence: CDR1 GTSNPN, CDR2 SVGIG (reference sequence). The CDR3 totals 12 residues. Trimming took 3 bases from V and 9 from J, leaving 12 bases between them. Written as DNA, the CDR3 is TGTGCCTGGAGCGGACCATACGGTGAGCAGTTCTTC. Its translation is CAWSGPYGEQFF.

This rearrangement joins TRBV7-6 to TRBJ1-1; D uncertain. Looked up from germline, CDR1 is SGHVS and CDR2 is FNYEAQ. Trimming took off 5 bases at V and 1 base at J, with 14 bases between the two ends. The CDR3 totals 15 residues. The CDR3 nucleotides are TGTGCCAGCAGCCCGGGGTATCCCGAGAACACTGAAGCTTTCTTT. This encodes CASSPGYPENTEAFF.

Comment on this clone: Other nucleotide sequences in the sample specify the same CDR3. This chain connects TRBV7-9 to TRBJ2-5; D gene ambiguous. This CDR3 is 12 amino acids long. V was pared by 5 bases and J by 4 bases, with 8 bases between. CDR1 and CDR2 (germline): SEHNR, FQNEAQ (reference sequence). The CDR3 DNA reads TGTGCCAGCAGCCCCCTTGGAGAGACCCAGTACTTC. It is translated as CASSPLGETQYF.

This chain joins TRBV7-8 and TRBJ2-7; TRBD2 matches at 7 bases. The CDR3 covers 16 residues. V lost 7 bases and J lost 0; bases outside the gene matches: 12. Germline-derived CDR1 and CDR2 are SGHVS and FQNEAQ. CDR3 DNA: TGTGCCAGCACCGAACTCGCGGGGGAAAACTCCTACGAGCAGTACTTC. It is translated as CASTELAGENSYEQYF.

The chain has TRBV7-8 and TRBJ2-7, with 7 nucleotides matching TRBD1. The CDR3 covers 14 residues. Germline CDR1 and CDR2: SGHVS and FQNEAQ. Losses at the gene ends were 3 bases for V and 0 bases for J; bases not matched to a gene: 2. DNA of the CDR3: TGTGCCAGCAGCTTCGGGACAGTCTCCTACGAGCAGTACTTC. Its translation is CASSFGTVSYEQYF.

The V and J genes are TRBV19 and TRBJ2-2; D is ambiguous. Germline assignment: CDR1 LNHDA and CDR2 SQIVND (reference sequence). Trimming took off 0 bases at V and 6 bases at J, with 8 bases between the two ends. The CDR3 sequence is 14 residues long. CDR3 region: CASSIEKDSGELFF. For the CDR3, the DNA is TGTGCCAGTAGTATAGAAAAGGATTCCGGGGAGCTGTTTTTT.

The rearrangement links TRBV6-5 to TRBJ2-7; 7 nucleotides align to TRBD2. Trimming took 5 bases from V and 5 from J; bases not matched to a gene: 9. CDR1 is MNHEY, CDR2 SVGAGI, per germline. The CDR3 consists of 14 residues. The CDR3 sequence is CASSARGLDDEQYF. CDR3 nucleotide sequence: TGTGCCAGCAGTGCCAGAGGACTAGACGACGAGCAGTACTTC.

V gene TRBV11-2 combines with J gene TRBJ2-1; D call uncertain. From germline, CDR1 is SGHAT and CDR2 FQNNGV. V shed 5 bases and J shed 8 bases, with 13 bases lying between them. The CDR3 extends over 13 amino acids. CDR3 sequence: CASSTRTSDEQFF. The CDR3 region has the DNA TGTGCCAGCAGCACCCGGACCTCCGATGAGCAGTTCTTC.

This sequence joins TRBV7-9 and TRBJ1-3, with D perhaps TRBD1 (5 bases). The CDR3 has 17 residues. The V gene's germline CDR1 is SEHNR and CDR2 FQNEAQ (reference sequence). The V and J ends lost 5 bases and 4 bases respectively, with 21 bases between them. The CDR3 is CASSLQGAGEEGNTIYF. The DNA for the CDR3 is TGTGCCAGCAGCCTCCAGGGTGCCGGGGAAGAGGGAAACACCATATATTTT.

V gene TRBV27 combines with J gene TRBJ1-4, with D uncertain. CDR1 is MNHEY, CDR2 SMNVEV, per germline (reference sequence). V was pared by 2 bases and J by 8 bases, with 9 bases between. The CDR3 is 13 residues long. CDR3 protein: CASSLGPPEKLFF. The CDR3 nucleotides read TGTGCCAGCAGTTTAGGGCCCCCCGAAAAACTGTTTTTT.